The clone carrying this T cell receptor (beta chain) came up a few times. The antigen is not known. Germline V gives CDR1 SGDLS, CDR2 YYNGEE. V was pared by 4 bases and J by 2 bases, with 9 bases between. The CDR3 sequence is 13 residues long. TCRdb re-derived calls from the 5' RACE reads in MiXCR, one entry per CDR3 protein. The sample lists approximately 350,000 distinct CDR3 sequences, roughly 15% seen once, with less than 1.1% in the top ten. The sample originates from a study of CD8 T cells in ankylosing spondylitis. Findings of the study overall: Disease-linked clones proved CD8+ and comparatively uncommon in peripheral blood.

The TCR comes from a male donor with ankylosing spondylitis or in good health (not recorded which). The sequenced sample was blood, either unsorted or a sorted T cell fraction (not recorded which). V is TRBV9 and J is TRBJ2-5; possibly TRBD1 for D (5 bases). The chain's CDR3 is CASSRTNQETQYF. In nucleotides, the CDR3 is TGTGCCAGCAGCCGGACAAATCAAGAGACCCAGTACTTC.